This T cell receptor beta chain was identified during a study of identical twins. This clonotype was counted at least ten times. cDNA molecules carried unique molecular identifiers, and template switching added a universal primer site. TCRdb redid the calling of the 5' RACE reads with MiXCR, one entry per CDR3 protein. The sample contains around 670,000 distinct CDR3 sequences, roughly 6% of which appear only once. Unmatched junction bases numbered 5, after V lost 0 bases and J lost 7 bases. This CDR3 has 14 residues. Germline V CDR1 and CDR2: SGHRS, YFSETQ. The sequencing input was naive T cells sorted from blood. J is TRBJ1-2 and V is TRBV5-1; 8 bases align to TRBD1. This sequence originates from a man aged 18 to 30 in good health. The CDR3 coding sequence is TGCGCCAGCAGCTTGGAGCAGGGGGCTGCTGGCTACACCTTC. Translated: CASSLEQGAAGYTF. The variable domain in full, with the rest retrieved from reference TRBV5-1 and TRBJ1-2, is KAGVTQTPRYLIKTRGQQVTLSCSPISGHRSVSWYQQTPGQGLQFLFEYFSETQRNKGNFPGRFSGRQFSNSRSEMNVSTLELGDSALYLCASSLEQGAAGYTFGSGTRLTVV.